Below, 3 T cell receptor beta chains from the same sample are listed, as sequenced in a study of siplizumab effects on memory and regulatory T cells (dated by TCRdb to the late 2010s). The protocol used for the library was the immunoSEQ multiplex PCR assay. The immuneACCESS repertoire file appears here via TCRdb, limited to in-frame rearrangements. These files lack a portion of the clones; in checked studies, under half of the deficit traces to unresolved V genes, and the cause of the others is not known. This sample gives approximately 84,000 clones in total; approximately 95% of them show up just once. The top ten hold roughly 20% of the sample. Material for sequencing was CD8+ T cells sorted from blood. These receptors were obtained from a human donor in good health.

This clone was seen once. This chain joins TRBV6-6 and TRBJ2-7; 8 bases agree with TRBD1. Trimming at V came to 4 bases and at J to 5 bases, leaving 4 bases not matched to a gene. Germline values: CDR1 MNHNY, CDR2 SVGAGI (reference sequence). The CDR3 contains 13 residues. CDR3: CASSLDRADEQYF. CDR3 sequence (DNA): TGTGCCAGCAGTTTGGACAGGGCCGACGAGCAGTACTTC.

The CDR3 DNA sequence: TGTGCTAGTGGTCATAGCTATGAGGGATGGGTTTCTAATTCACCCCTCCACTTT. This gives the protein CASGHSYEGWVSNSPLHF. The genes are TRBV12-5 and TRBJ1-6; no firm D call. This CDR3 is built from 18 residues. Trimming removed 5 bases from V and 6 bases from J, with 23 bases in between. CDR1 and CDR2 from the germline V gene are LGHNT and FRNRAP.

CDR3 DNA: TGTGCCTGGAGTCTGGTAGCGGCAGGAGAGCAGTTCTTC. Protein: CAWSLVAAGEQFF. V gene TRBV30 combines with J gene TRBJ2-1, with TRBD2 as a possible D gene (6 bases). Germline lookup yields CDR1 GTSNPN and CDR2 SVGIG (reference sequence). V was cut by 2 bases and J by 10 bases, with 15 bases left in between. The CDR3 has 13 amino acids.